This T cell receptor (beta chain) was documented in a study of human T cells and chemical hapten exposure. The time point denotes: pre-sensitization, week 0. Stated treatment: therapeutic diphenylcyclopropenone sensitization with weekly scalp DPC. This clonotype turned up a few times. TCRdb re-derived calls from the RACE reads in MiXCR, one entry per CDR3 protein. Among 380,000 or so distinct CDR3 sequences listed, around 5.5% were seen once. The CDR3 runs to 13 residues. Per germline, CDR1 SGHTA and CDR2 FQGNSA. The V gene end was trimmed by 5 bases and the J gene end by 2 bases; junction bases not matched to a gene: 1.

This receptor was identified in a woman aged 18-29 years with alopecia areata. Some clones in this sample may be carry-over from other donors' samples. Source: whole blood, taken in connection with sensitization to the hapten diphenylcyclopropenone (DPC). The genes are TRBV7-2 and TRBJ2-7; the match to TRBD2 covers 9 bases. Written as DNA, the CDR3 is TGTGCCAGCAGCCCTAGCGGGGCCTACGAGCAGTACTTC. It yields the protein CASSPSGAYEQYF.